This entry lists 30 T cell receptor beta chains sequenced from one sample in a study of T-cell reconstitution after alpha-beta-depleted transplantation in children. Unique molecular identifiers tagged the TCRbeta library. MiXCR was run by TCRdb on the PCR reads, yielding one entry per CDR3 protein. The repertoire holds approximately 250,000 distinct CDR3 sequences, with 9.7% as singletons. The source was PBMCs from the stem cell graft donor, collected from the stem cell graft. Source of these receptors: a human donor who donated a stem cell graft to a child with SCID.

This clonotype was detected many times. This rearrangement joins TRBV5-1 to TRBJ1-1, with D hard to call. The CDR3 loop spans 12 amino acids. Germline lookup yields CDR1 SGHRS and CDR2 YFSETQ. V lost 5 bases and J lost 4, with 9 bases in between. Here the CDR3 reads CASSHGPTEAFF. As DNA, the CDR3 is TGCGCCAGCAGTCACGGCCCCACTGAAGCTTTCTTT.

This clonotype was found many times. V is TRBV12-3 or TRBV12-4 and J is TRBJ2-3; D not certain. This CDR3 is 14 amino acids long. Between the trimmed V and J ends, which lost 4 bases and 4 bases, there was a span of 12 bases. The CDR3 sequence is CASSSLISPDTQYF. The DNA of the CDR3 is TGTGCCAGCAGTTCCCTGATCTCCCCAGATACGCAGTATTTT.

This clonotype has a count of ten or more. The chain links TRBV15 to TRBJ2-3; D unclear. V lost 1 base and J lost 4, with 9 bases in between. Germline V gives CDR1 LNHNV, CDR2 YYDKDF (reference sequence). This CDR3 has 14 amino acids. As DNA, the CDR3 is TGTGCCACCAGCAGAGGGGAACTGGCAGATACGCAGTATTTT. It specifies CATSRGELADTQYF.

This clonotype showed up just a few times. The CDR3 spells CASRGAYNEQFF. CDR3 coding DNA: TGTGCCAGCCGGGGCGCCTACAATGAGCAGTTCTTC. V usage is TRBV6-5 and J usage is TRBJ2-1; TRBD1 or TRBD2 may be the D gene (5 bases each). Trimming pared 8 bases from V and 2 bases from J, leaving 7 bases between. Per the germline V gene, CDR1 is MNHEY and CDR2 is SVGAGI. The CDR3 has 12 residues.

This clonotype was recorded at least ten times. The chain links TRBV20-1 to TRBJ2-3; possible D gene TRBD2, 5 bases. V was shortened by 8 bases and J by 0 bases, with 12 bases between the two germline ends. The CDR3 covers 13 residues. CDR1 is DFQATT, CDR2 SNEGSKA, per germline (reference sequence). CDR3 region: CSCRRVSTDTQYF. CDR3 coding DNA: TGCAGTTGCCGGCGGGTTAGCACAGATACGCAGTATTTT.

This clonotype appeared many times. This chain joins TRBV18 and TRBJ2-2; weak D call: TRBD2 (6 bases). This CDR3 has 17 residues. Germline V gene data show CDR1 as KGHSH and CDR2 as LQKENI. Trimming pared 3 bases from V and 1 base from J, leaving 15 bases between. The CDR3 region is CASSPFQGRMNTGELFF. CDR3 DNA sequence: TGTGCCAGCTCACCGTTTCAAGGGAGGATGAACACCGGGGAGCTGTTTTTT.

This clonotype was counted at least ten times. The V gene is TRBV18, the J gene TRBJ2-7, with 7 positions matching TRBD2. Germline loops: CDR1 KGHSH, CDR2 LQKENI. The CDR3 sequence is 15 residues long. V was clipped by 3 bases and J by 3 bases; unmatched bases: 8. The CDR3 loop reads CASSPGSERGYEQYF. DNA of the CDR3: TGTGCCAGCTCACCGGGGTCAGAGCGGGGCTACGAGCAGTACTTC.

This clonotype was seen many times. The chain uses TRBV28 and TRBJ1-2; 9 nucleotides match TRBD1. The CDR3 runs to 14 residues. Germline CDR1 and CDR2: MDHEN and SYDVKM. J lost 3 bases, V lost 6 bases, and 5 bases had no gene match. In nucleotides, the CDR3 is TGTGCCAGCAGCACCGACAGGGGGGACTATGGCTACACCTTC. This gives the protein CASSTDRGDYGYTF.

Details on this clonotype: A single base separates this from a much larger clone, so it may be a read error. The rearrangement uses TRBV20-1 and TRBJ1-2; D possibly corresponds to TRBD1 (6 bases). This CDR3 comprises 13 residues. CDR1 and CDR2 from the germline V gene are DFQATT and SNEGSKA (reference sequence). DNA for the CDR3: TGCAGTGCTACCAGGGGAGGGCTAGGCGGCTACCCCTTC. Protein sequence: CSATRGGLGGYPF.

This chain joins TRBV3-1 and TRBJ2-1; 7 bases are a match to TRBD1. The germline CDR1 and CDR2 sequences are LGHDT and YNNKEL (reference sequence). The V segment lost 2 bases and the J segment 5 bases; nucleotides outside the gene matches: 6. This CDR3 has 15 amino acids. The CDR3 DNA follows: TGTGCCAGCAGCCAAATGGACAGGTTAAACAATGAGCAGTTCTTC. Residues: CASSQMDRLNNEQFF.

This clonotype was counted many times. For the CDR3, the DNA is TGTGCCATCATGACAGGTTTGAACTCCTACGAGCAGTACTTC. Amino acid sequence: CAIMTGLNSYEQYF. V and J are TRBV10-3 and TRBJ2-7, with D possibly TRBD1 on 6 matching bases. Per the germline V gene, CDR1 is ENHRY and CDR2 is SYGVKD. The CDR3 runs 14 residues. Between the trimmed V and J ends, which lost 7 bases and 0 bases, there was a span of 13 bases.

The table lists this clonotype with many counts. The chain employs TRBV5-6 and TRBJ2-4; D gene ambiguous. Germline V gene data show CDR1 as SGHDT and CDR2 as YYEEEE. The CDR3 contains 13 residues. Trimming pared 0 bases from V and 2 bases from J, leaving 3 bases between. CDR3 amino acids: CASSLGPKNIQYF. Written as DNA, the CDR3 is TGTGCCAGCAGCTTGGGACCCAAAAACATTCAGTACTTC.

In DNA, the CDR3 is TGTGCCAGCTCACCGACAGGGGAGGAGGAAAAACTGTTTTTT. It is translated as CASSPTGEEEKLFF. This chain connects TRBV18 to TRBJ1-4; TRBD1 agrees at 8 bases. J was trimmed by 8 bases and V by 3 bases; bases with no gene match: 5. Germline V CDR1 and CDR2: KGHSH, LQKENI. The CDR3 is made up of 14 amino acids.

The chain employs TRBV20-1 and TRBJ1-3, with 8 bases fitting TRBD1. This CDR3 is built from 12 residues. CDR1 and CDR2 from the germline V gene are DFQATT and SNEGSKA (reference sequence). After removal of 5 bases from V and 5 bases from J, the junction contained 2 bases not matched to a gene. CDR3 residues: CSADRGRNTIYF. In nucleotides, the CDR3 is TGCAGTGCTGACAGGGGTAGAAACACCATATATTTT.

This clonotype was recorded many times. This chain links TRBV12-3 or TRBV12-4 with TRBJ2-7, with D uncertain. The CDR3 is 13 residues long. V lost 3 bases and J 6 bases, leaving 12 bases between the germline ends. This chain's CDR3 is CASSLMPSGEQYF. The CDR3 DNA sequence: TGTGCCAGCAGTTTGATGCCCTCCGGCGAGCAGTACTTC.

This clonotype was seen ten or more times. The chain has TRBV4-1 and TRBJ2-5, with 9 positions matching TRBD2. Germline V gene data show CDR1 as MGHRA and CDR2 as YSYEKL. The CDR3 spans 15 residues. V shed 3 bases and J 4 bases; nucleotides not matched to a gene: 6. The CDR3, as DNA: TGCGCCAGCAGCCATCACAGCGGGGGGAGAGAGACCCAGTACTTC. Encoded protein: CASSHHSGGRETQYF.

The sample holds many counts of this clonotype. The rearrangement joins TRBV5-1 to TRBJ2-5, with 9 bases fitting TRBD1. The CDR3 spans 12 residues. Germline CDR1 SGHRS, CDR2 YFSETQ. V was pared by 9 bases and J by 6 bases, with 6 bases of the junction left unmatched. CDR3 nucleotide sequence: TGCGCCACCTCGGACAGGGGACAGACCCAGTACTTC. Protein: CATSDRGQTQYF.

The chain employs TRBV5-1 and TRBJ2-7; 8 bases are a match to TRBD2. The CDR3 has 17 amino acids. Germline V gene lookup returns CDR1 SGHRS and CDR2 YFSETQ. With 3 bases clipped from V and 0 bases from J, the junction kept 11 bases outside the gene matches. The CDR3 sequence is CASSYASGGRSSYEQYF. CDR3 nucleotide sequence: TGCGCCAGCAGCTATGCCTCGGGGGGGAGGAGCTCCTACGAGCAGTACTTC.

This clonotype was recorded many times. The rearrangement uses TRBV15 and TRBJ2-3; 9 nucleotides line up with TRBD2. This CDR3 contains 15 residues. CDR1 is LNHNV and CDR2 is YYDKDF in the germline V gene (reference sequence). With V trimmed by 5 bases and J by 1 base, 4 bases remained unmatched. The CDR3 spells CATSGASGGTDTQYF. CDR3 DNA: TGTGCCACCAGCGGGGCTAGCGGGGGCACAGATACGCAGTATTTT.

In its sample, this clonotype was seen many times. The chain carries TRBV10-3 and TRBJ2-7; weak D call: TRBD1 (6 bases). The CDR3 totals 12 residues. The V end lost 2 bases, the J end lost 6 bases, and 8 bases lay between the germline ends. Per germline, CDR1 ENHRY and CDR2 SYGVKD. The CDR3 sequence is CAISEGGSEQYF. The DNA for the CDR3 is TGTGCCATCAGTGAGGGGGGCAGCGAGCAGTACTTC.

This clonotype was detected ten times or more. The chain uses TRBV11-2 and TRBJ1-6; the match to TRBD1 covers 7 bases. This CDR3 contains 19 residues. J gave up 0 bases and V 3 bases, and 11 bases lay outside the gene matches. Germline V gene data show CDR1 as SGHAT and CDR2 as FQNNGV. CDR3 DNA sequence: TGTGCCAGCAGCTTCCCAGACAGGGCCGCGAGCTCCTATAATTCACCCCTCCACTTT. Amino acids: CASSFPDRAASSYNSPLHF.

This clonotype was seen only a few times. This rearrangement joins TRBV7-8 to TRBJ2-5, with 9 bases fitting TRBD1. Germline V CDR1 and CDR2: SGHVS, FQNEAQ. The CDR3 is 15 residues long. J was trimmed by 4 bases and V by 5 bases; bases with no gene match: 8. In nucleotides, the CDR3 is TGTGCCAGCAGCAGACAGGGGGTAGAAGGAGAGACCCAGTACTTC. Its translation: CASSRQGVEGETQYF.

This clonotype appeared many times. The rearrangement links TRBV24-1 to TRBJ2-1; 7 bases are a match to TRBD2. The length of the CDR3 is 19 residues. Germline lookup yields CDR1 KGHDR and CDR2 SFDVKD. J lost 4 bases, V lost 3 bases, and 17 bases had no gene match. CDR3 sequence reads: CATSDPTPARSGGYNEQFF. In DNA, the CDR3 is TGTGCCACCAGTGATCCAACCCCTGCCAGGTCGGGGGGTTACAATGAGCAGTTCTTC.

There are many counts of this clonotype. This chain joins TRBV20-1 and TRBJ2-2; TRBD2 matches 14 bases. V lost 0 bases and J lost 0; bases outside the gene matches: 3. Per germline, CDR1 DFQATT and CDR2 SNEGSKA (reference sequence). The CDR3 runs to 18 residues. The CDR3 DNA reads TGCAGTGCTAGAGACCTGACTAGCGGGGGGGCGAACACCGGGGAGCTGTTTTTT. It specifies CSARDLTSGGANTGELFF.

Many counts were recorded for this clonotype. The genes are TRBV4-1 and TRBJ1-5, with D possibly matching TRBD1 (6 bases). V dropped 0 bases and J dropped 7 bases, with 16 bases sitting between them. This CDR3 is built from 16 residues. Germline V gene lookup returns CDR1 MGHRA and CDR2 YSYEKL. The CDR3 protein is CASSQDVRGAGQPQHF. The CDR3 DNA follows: TGCGCCAGCAGCCAAGATGTGCGGGGGGCAGGGCAGCCCCAGCATTTT.

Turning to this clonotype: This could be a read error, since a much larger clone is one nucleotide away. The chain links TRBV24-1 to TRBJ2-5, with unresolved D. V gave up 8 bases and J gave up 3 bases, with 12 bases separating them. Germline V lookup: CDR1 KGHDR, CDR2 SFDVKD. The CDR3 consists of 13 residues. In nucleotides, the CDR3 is TGTGCCACCAATGACGGCCGAGAAGAGACCCAGTACTTC. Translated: CATNDGREETQYF.

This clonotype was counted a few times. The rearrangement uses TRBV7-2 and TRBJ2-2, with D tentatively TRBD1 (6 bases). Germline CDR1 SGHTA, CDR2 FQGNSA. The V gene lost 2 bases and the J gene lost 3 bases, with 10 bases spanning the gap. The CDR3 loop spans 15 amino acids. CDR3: CASSLLDSYTGELFF. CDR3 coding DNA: TGTGCCAGCAGCTTATTGGACAGCTACACCGGGGAGCTGTTTTTT.

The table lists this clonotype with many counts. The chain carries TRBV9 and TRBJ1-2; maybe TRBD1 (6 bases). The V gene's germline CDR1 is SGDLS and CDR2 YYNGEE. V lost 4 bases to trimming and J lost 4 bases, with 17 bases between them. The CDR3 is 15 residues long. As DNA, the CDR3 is TGTGCCAGCAGCCCCGCGGGAGGGGGATCCTATGGCTACACCTTC. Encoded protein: CASSPAGGGSYGYTF.

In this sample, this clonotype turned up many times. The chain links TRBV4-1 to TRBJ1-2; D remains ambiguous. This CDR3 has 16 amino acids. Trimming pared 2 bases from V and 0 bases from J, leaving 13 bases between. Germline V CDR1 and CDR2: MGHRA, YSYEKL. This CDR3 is CASSQREAGANYGYTF. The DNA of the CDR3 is TGCGCCAGCAGCCAAAGGGAAGCAGGAGCTAACTATGGCTACACCTTC.

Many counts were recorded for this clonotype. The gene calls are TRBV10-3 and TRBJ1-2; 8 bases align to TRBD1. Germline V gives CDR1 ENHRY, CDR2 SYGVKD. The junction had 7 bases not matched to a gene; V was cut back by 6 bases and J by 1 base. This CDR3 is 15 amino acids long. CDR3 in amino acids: CAISDTGGGNYGYTF. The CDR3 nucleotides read TGTGCCATCAGCGACACAGGGGGAGGTAACTATGGCTACACCTTC.